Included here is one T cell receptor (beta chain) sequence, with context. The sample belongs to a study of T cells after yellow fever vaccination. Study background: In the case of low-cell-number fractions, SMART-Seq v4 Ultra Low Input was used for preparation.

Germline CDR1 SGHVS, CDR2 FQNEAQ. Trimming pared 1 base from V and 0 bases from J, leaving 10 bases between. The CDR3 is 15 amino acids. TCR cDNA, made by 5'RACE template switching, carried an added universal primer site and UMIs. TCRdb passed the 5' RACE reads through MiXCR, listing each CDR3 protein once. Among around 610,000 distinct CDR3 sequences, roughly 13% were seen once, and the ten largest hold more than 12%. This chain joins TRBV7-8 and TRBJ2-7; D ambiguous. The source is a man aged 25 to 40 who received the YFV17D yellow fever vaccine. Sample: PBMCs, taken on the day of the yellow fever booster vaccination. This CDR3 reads CASSLEVGSSYEQYF. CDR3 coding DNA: TGTGCCAGCAGCTTAGAGGTGGGCAGCTCCTACGAGCAGTACTTC.